This TCR beta chain was observed in a study of blood T cells in healthy people across ages. Findings and limits, study-wide: There was no known CMV status for donors, so expanded clonotype changes were possibly confounded.

Using a J-beta primer mix together with a sample-barcoded 5' primer, a second PCR was run for about 6 to 12 cycles. Each of the samples gave a minimum of 2.5 million paired-end reads that contained CDR3. MiXCR, run by TCRdb on the 5' RACE reads, gives a single entry per CDR3 protein. The table lists about 600,000 distinct CDR3 sequences, 47% of them singletons. This CDR3 has 12 residues. V was pared by 6 bases and J by 6 bases, with 7 bases of the junction left unmatched. Germline V gene sequence: CDR1 DFQATT, CDR2 SNEGSKA (reference sequence). Of note for this clonotype: Its antigen remains unknown.

Every sample had a minimum of 6.5 million PBMCs isolated. Total RNA, at least 5 micrograms per sample, was extracted from PBMCs. The chain links TRBV20-1 to TRBJ1-2, with 7 bases identical to TRBD1. Material: blood. This TCR was sampled from a man older than 75 in good health. The CDR3 sequence is CSAPEQGDGYTF. As DNA, the CDR3 is TGCAGTGCCCCGGAGCAGGGGGATGGCTACACCTTC.